This T cell receptor (beta chain) was identified during a study of T cell repertoires in cytomegalovirus infection. Study-level information: CMV infection and matching HLA type were both indicated by public TCR beta signatures. Broader study findings: Totalled public TCR beta family frequency picked out people who carried CMV plus the relevant HLA.

TCRdb re-called the reads with MiXCR, one entry per CDR3 protein. The sample contains around 55,000 distinct CDR3 sequences, roughly a fifth of which appear only once. Germline-derived CDR1 and CDR2 are SEHNR and FQNEAQ (reference sequence). Trimming removed 11 bases from V and 4 bases from J; junction bases left unmatched: 6. The CDR3 length is 12 residues. This clonotype showed up many times. The antigen remains unidentified. This receptor was identified in a human donor in good health (CMV status not recorded). Some clones in this sample may be carry-over from other donors' samples. Sequencing was performed on CD8+ T cells from cultured PBMCs, taken from culture after CMV antigen stimulation. This rearrangement joins TRBV7-9 to TRBJ1-2; 8 bases fit TRBD1. Here the CDR3 DNA reads TGTGCCGGGCGACAGGGGAGCTATGGCTACACCTTC. This gives the protein CAGRQGSYGYTF.